The clone carrying this TCR beta chain was seen more than once but under ten times. Its antigen remains unknown. CD8 memory comprised CD45RO+ plus CCR7-negative CD45RA+ TemRA cells. Trimming took off 2 bases at V and 0 bases at J, with 8 bases between the two ends. CDR1 is PRHDT and CDR2 is FYEKMQ in the germline V gene (reference sequence). The CDR3 runs to 14 residues. At the deep level, the assay was run. Per the study methods: ImmunoSEQ output held junction-only sequences without quality scores, so filtering differed. Libraries were prepared by immunoSEQ multiplex PCR; TCRdb keeps only in-frame clonotypes and omits some of them. V, J and clone size are taken as reported in that table, and D and trimming were inferred from the DNA itself. The sample has approximately 110,000 clones; about 67% are singletons. This sample is drawn from a study of shared clonotypes between healthy human individuals. The study, taken as a whole, reports: The genetic and exposure-history diversity represented was limited by few donors.

Sequencing was performed on memory CD8+ T cells sorted from blood. Noted subset: CD45RO+ cells pooled with CCR7-negative TemRA cells. The receptor's source is a woman aged 25 to 39 in good health. The chain carries TRBV13 and TRBJ2-7; D is perhaps TRBD2 (5 bases). The CDR3 DNA is TGTGCCAGCAGCTTAAGCGGAAGCTCCTACGAGCAGTACTTC. The encoded protein is CASSLSGSSYEQYF.